Listed below are T cell receptor beta chains from one sample, sequenced in a study of blood T cell repertoires in COVID-19. Here immunoSEQ multiplex PCR was the method, and the copy in TCRdb shows in-frame clones only, minus some. This table holds some 140,000 clones, around four fifths found once. Specimen: peripheral blood. Receptors were obtained from a man aged 55 to 70 who had recovered from COVID-19. Each CDR3 is given with its conserved first and last residue. A D gene is named only where the DNA matches it firmly. Where a row states a size, it is once, few, many or the class of an expanded clone; other rows omit it.

NA	NA	TRBV30	18	TRBJ1-6	CAWSLLLRGASYNSPLHF	TGTGCCTGGAGTCTCCTACTACGGGGGGCCTCCTATAATTCACCCCTCCACTTT
NA	once	TRBV24-1	14	TRBJ2-3	CATSARQVTDTQYF	TGTGCCACCAGTGCCCGACAGGTTACAGATACGCAGTATTTT
TRBD2	NA	TRBV6-2/TRBV6-3	15	TRBJ2-2	CASSIAGTNTGELFF	TGTGCCAGCAGTATAGCGGGGACGAACACCGGGGAGCTGTTTTTT
NA	once	TRBV2	13	TRBJ1-5	CAISKGSNQPQHF	TGTGCCATCTCCAAGGGGAGCAATCAGCCCCAGCATTTT
TRBD1	once	TRBV5-4	17	TRBJ1-3	CASSSASQGYSGNTIYF	TGTGCCAGCAGCTCAGCCTCACAGGGGTACTCTGGAAACACCATATATTTT
NA	NA	TRBV29-1	12	TRBJ2-1	CSVEDSENEQFF	TGCAGCGTTGAAGATTCCGAGAATGAGCAGTTCTTC
NA	NA	TRBV12-5	9	TRBJ1-2	CASGRGYTF	TGTGCTAGTGGCCGGGGCTACACCTTC
TRBD1	NA	TRBV28	14	TRBJ1-5	CASIEGAGGQPQHF	TGTGCCAGCATCGAGGGGGCGGGAGGTCAGCCCCAGCATTTT
NA	many	TRBV19	15	TRBJ1-2	CASSPPGEGSKGYTF	TGTGCCAGTAGTCCGCCCGGGGAAGGGTCCAAGGGCTACACCTTC
TRBD2	NA	TRBV6-5	15	TRBJ2-3	CASRPGLAEGDTQYF	TGTGCCAGCAGGCCCGGACTAGCGGAGGGGGATACGCAGTATTTT
NA	NA	TRBV7-2	15	TRBJ1-5	CASSLSTGSNQPQHF	TGTGCCAGCAGCCTATCGACCGGGAGCAATCAGCCCCAGCATTTT
NA	NA	TRBV21-1	21	TRBJ2-5	CASSKVGGTVYGPQGEETQYF	TGTGCCAGCAGCAAAGTAGGGGGGACAGTATATGGTCCGCAGGGTGAAGAGACCCAGTACTTC
TRBD1	NA	TRBV27	15	TRBJ2-7	CASSIRPDRGYEQYF	TGTGCCAGCAGTATCCGCCCGGACAGGGGGTACGAGCAGTACTTC
TRBD2	NA	TRBV19	17	TRBJ2-1	CASSAPPGLAAYNEQFF	TGTGCCAGTAGTGCGCCACCGGGACTAGCAGCTTACAATGAGCAGTTCTTC